The entry that follows covers one T cell receptor (beta chain) sequence. As yet, its antigen is unknown. Germline V lookup: CDR1 SGHVS, CDR2 FNYEAQ. V was cut by 5 bases and J by 4 bases, with 13 bases left in between. The CDR3 runs 14 residues. This sample is part of a study of CD8+CD57+ T cells in acquired aplastic anemia. Study-wide context: 3 to 3.5 ug was the average amount of DNA from sorted CD4+ and CD8+ cells. General study results and limits: Patients had roughly 30 CD8+ CDR3 sequences in common with controls (the shared set). Patients showed no significant difference from controls in CD8+ Simpson's diversity.

Template material for TCR beta VDJ and CDR3 profiling consisted of genomic DNA. TCRdb re-analysed the reads in MiXCR, keeping a single row per CDR3 protein. The sample carries 200,000 or so distinct CDR3 sequences, roughly 64% recorded once. Sequenced input: sorted CD4+, CD8+, or CD8+CD57+ T cells (not recorded which) from PBMCs. This clonotype was sampled from a human donor with severe aplastic anemia or a healthy control (not recorded which). The chain uses TRBV7-6 and TRBJ2-3, with D hard to call. This chain's CDR3 is CASSPTRTADTQYF. For the CDR3, the DNA is TGTGCCAGCAGCCCTACCCGAACGGCAGATACGCAGTATTTT.